Described below is a single T cell receptor beta chain sequence and its context. Antigen specificity is unknown. Trimming left V 5 bases short and J 3 bases short, with 20 bases between. This CDR3 spans 17 amino acids. The germline gives CDR1 SGHVS, CDR2 FQNEAQ. The sample originates from a study of shared clonotypes between healthy human individuals. General study points: Even with large depth, rarefaction showed that sorted-subset sequencing was incomplete.

This table comes from immunoSEQ multiplex PCR, and its TCRdb copy is limited to in-frame clones, with some not included. The sample includes 1.6 million or so clones, 95% to 97% of them seen just once. The genes are TRBV7-8 and TRBJ2-1; D is possibly TRBD2 (6 bases). The TCR sequence derives from a man younger than 40 in good health. Material for sequencing was naive CD4+ T cells sorted from blood. Specified subset: CD45RA+ positively selected. The CDR3 region has the DNA TGTGCCAGCAGCATTCCTCGTAAGGAGGGTAGCTACAATGAGCAGTTCTTC. Residues: CASSIPRKEGSYNEQFF.